This TCR beta chain was captured in a study of long-term antiretroviral therapy in people with HIV (dated by TCRdb to the early 2020s). About the full investigation: The earliest samples were collected roughly a decade before the 2015 WHO recommendation for immediate ART, at a time when ART was usually postponed until CD4 counts fell. A retrospective serial study tested whether changes in peripheral blood TRB repertoire composition and diversity were associated with ART initiation and durable HIV suppression. A total of under 250 cryopreserved PBMC samples were contributed to the cohort by 30 adults with confirmed HIV infection, with samples collected serially over a mean of roughly six years (range 1-12). Among the 30 or so participants with HIV, eleven were female. No cross-contamination during QIAcube processing was shown when test extractions of a monoclonal T-cell line were performed alongside about 30 polyclonal samples. The paper's findings and limits, for the study overall: Inferences about post-ART repertoire changes are limited because no data were available on ART adherence, viral resistance or therapy changes. CDR3 length ranges in HIV repertoires were narrower than in controls, and network structure suggested an antigen-experienced repertoire with only a slight naive shift after ART. The repertoire was dominated across all time points by expanded TRB clones identified before ART initiation, although this dominance was seen to fluctuate and to decrease in many PLHIV after ART. Because cell numbers in pre-ART samples were limited, unsorted PBMC were profiled instead of sorted CD4+ and CD8+ T cells. Since PBMC availability was limited, sequencing covered only the TCR beta chain, with no alpha chain pairing. The samples were dated from the mid-2000s to the late 2010s, and the ART regimens that were used may be less effective than current ART regimens. Starting ART was linked to a significant rise in TRB diversity, yet even with long-term ART the diversity remained significantly lower than in transplant donor controls.

Looking up the germline V gene yields CDR1 SGHNT and CDR2 YENEEA. V is cut by 5 bases and J by 2 bases, and the space between the germline ends is 9 bases. The CDR3 holds 13 amino acids from the cysteine to the phenylalanine. Only the CDR3 region is kept as DNA, spanning 39 bases read in frame from base 1. For this clone: Its antigen is still unknown. Per-base qualities were not stored, and no clone one base away is much larger.

Inclusion was restricted to participants for whom at least one PBMC sample before ART initiation and at least two post-ART samples were available. Treatment was received in the United States of America by all participants with HIV. Before DNA extraction, cryopreserved samples of about 0.9-11 million PBMC were thawed and then washed. At the time of the earliest PBMC sample, participants with HIV were aged between 23 and 54 years. PBMC samples were contributed by each participant from 1-4 timepoints before ART initiation and 2-8 timepoints after ART initiation, with a median of 7 samples. Serial HIV viral load, CD4+ T-cell count, ART history and demographic data were obtained for every participant. Using a Qiagen kit on a QIAcube, genomic DNA was extracted from unsorted PBMC, with samples processed in batches of 12. Sequencing of the TRB variable region was done with the immunoSEQ hsTCRB v3.0 assay at survey level resolution. A depth of roughly 35,000-55,000 T-cell genomes per sample was targeted for TRB sequencing. An Illumina MiSeq with a v3 150-cycle kit was used to sequence the pooled TRB libraries. The original methods were these. Analysis of repertoires was carried out in R inside a reproducible Nextflow workflow spanning QC, data transformation and analysis. Custom analyses were implemented in LymphoSeq2, an R package for AIRR-Seq data exploration. A few samples that produced fewer than 5000 total TRB sequences were removed, so 200 or so HIV repertoires were analyzed. Among the approximately 200 retained HIV repertoires, 55 to 60 were collected before ART initiation and 129 after ART initiation. Repertoires were downsampled to 5000 TRB nucleotide sequences, and summary statistics were averaged over 100 downsampling iterations. Only TRB sequences with CDR3 regions of at least seven amino acids were retained for analysis. Two measures captured diversity: a Shannon entropy-derived clonality score and the Gini coefficient. In the repertoire networks, any two of the top 5000 CDR3 amino acid sequences were linked whenever the two sequences differed by an edit distance of one. For TRB CDR3 amino acid sequences, GLIPH2 was used to predict antigen specificity groups and MHC restriction. CDR3 amino acid sequences were matched against VDJdb and McPAS-TCR to flag known CMV, EBV, HIV or tissue antigen associations. Pre-ART, post-ART and control groups were compared with Wilcoxon signed-rank tests and Holm-Bonferroni correction. TCRdb stores this immuneACCESS table with in-frame sequences only. Part of the clones is absent; in the studies checked, under half of the shortfall reflects unresolved V genes, and no reason is known for the rest. V, J and clone size were drawn from that table, and D and trimming were deduced from the DNA. The table for this sample lists 20,000 to 25,000 clones; 76% of them were counted only once. Roughly 12% of the sample rests with the top ten.

The sample consisted of unsorted PBMCs, taken 1.1 years before starting antiretroviral therapy. The chain uses TRBV11-3 and TRBJ2-5; D gene: possibly TRBD1, on 5 matching bases. This clonotype was sampled from a woman in her 40s with HIV. The nucleotide sequence is given as TGTGCCAGCAGCGGCCAGGGTCAAGAGACCCAGTACTTC. Its product reads: CASSGQGQETQYF.